This T cell receptor beta chain appears in the sequencing data of a study of cytomegalovirus exposure and HLA in healthy donors. V shed 6 bases and J 2 bases; nucleotides not matched to a gene: 8. Germline V gene sequence: CDR1 MNHEY, CDR2 SMNVEV (reference sequence). The CDR3 is 15 amino acids. The PCR used 60 Vbeta and 13 Jbeta primers. The repertoire was sequenced with immunoSEQ multiplex PCR; TCRdb's copy has only in-frame clones and lacks some. The sample records 65,000 to 70,000 clones, 80% to 90% being singletons. The rearrangement links TRBV27 to TRBJ2-7; 9 bases fit TRBD1. Sequenced material: PBMCs. The receptor's source is a woman aged 30 to 39 in good health and CMV-seropositive. The CDR3 nucleotides are TGTGCCAGCAGCCGTGACAGGGGGGCAGCCTACGAGCAGTACTTC. As protein: CASSRDRGAAYEQYF.